This is a list of T cell receptor beta chains from one sample in a study of Ad26.COV2.S vaccination and SARS-CoV-2 variants. The table came from immunoSEQ multiplex PCR; TCRdb's copy has only in-frame clones and leaves some out. Of 450,000 to 550,000 clones listed, 70% to 90% were seen once; the top ten hold 1.7%. The material was peripheral blood, obtained in a trial of Ad26.COV2.S vaccine versus placebo. These receptors were obtained from a person aged 18 to 65 who received the Ad26.COV2.S COVID-19 vaccine or a placebo. CDR3s include the opening cysteine and the closing phenylalanine or tryptophan. The D gene is left open where the match is weak. A clone size is listed for some rows: how often the clone was seen (once, few, many), or a class if it is expanded.

cdr3_aa: CASGGGRSPLHF
cdr3_nt: TGTGCCAGCGGCGGGGGCCGATCACCCCTCCACTTT
j_call: TRBJ1-6
v_call: TRBV2
clone_size: -
d_call: -

cdr3_aa: CASSYGAARSSSGYTF
cdr3_nt: TGTGCCAGCAGTTATGGCGCGGCGCGTTCGAGTTCGGGCTACACCTTC
j_call: TRBJ1-2
v_call: TRBV6-5
clone_size: -
d_call: -

cdr3_aa: CASSERLAGAADTQYF
cdr3_nt: TGTGCCAGCAGCGAACGACTAGCGGGAGCCGCAGATACGCAGTATTTT
j_call: TRBJ2-3
v_call: TRBV9
clone_size: -
d_call: TRBD2

cdr3_aa: CASSPGHLSYNEQFF
cdr3_nt: TGTGCCAGCAGTCCCGGACATCTCTCCTACAATGAGCAGTTCTTC
j_call: TRBJ2-1
v_call: TRBV6-5
clone_size: -
d_call: -

cdr3_aa: CASSLILEMNTEAFF
cdr3_nt: TGTGCCAGCAGCTTAATTCTAGAAATGAACACTGAAGCTTTCTTT
j_call: TRBJ1-1
v_call: TRBV7-9
clone_size: -
d_call: -

cdr3_aa: CASSGLRDSQDNEKLFF
cdr3_nt: TGTGCCAGCAGTGGCCTTCGGGACTCCCAGGATAACGAAAAACTGTTTTTT
j_call: TRBJ1-4
v_call: TRBV27
clone_size: -
d_call: -

cdr3_aa: CASRAGDGYTF
cdr3_nt: TGTGCCAGCAGAGCGGGGGATGGCTACACCTTC
j_call: TRBJ1-2
v_call: TRBV7-9
clone_size: few
d_call: -

cdr3_aa: CASSLVLAGIRYF
cdr3_nt: TGTGCCAGCAGCTTAGTACTAGCGGGGATTAGGTACTTC
j_call: TRBJ2-7
v_call: TRBV11-2
clone_size: -
d_call: TRBD2

cdr3_aa: CASSSPYNTEAFF
cdr3_nt: TGTGCCAGCAGTTCCCCATACAACACTGAAGCTTTCTTT
j_call: TRBJ1-1
v_call: TRBV6-5
clone_size: -
d_call: -

cdr3_aa: CASSLFSRQGYSGNTIYF
cdr3_nt: TGTGCCAGCAGCTTATTTTCCCGACAGGGTTACTCTGGAAACACCATATATTTT
j_call: TRBJ1-3
v_call: TRBV7-9
clone_size: few
d_call: TRBD1

cdr3_aa: CASSLASITEAFF
cdr3_nt: TGTGCCAGCAGTTTAGCGTCAATCACTGAAGCTTTCTTT
j_call: TRBJ1-1
v_call: TRBV28
clone_size: -
d_call: -

cdr3_aa: CASSEYRPPYTIYF
cdr3_nt: TGTGCCAGCAGTGAATATCGGCCCCCGTACACCATATATTTT
j_call: TRBJ1-3
v_call: TRBV25-1
clone_size: few
d_call: -

cdr3_aa: CAWSWGNGQPQHF
cdr3_nt: TGTGCCTGGAGCTGGGGAAACGGTCAGCCCCAGCATTTT
j_call: TRBJ1-5
v_call: TRBV30
clone_size: -
d_call: -

cdr3_aa: CASSITSGGTNTGELFF
cdr3_nt: TGTGCCAGCAGTATAACTAGCGGGGGGACAAACACCGGGGAGCTGTTTTTT
j_call: TRBJ2-2
v_call: TRBV27
clone_size: -
d_call: TRBD2

cdr3_aa: CASMGTGSYEQYF
cdr3_nt: TGTGCCAGCATGGGGACAGGAAGCTACGAGCAGTACTTC
j_call: TRBJ2-7
v_call: TRBV27
clone_size: -
d_call: TRBD1

cdr3_aa: CASSYTDTQYF
cdr3_nt: TGTGCCAGCAGCTACACAGATACGCAGTATTTT
j_call: TRBJ2-3
v_call: TRBV28
clone_size: -
d_call: -

cdr3_aa: CAWSGRNSPLHF
cdr3_nt: TGTGCCTGGAGTGGGAGGAATTCACCCCTCCACTTT
j_call: TRBJ1-6
v_call: TRBV30
clone_size: -
d_call: -

cdr3_aa: CAWSVVGYTGELFF
cdr3_nt: TGTGCCTGGAGTGTCGTGGGGTACACCGGGGAGCTGTTTTTT
j_call: TRBJ2-2
v_call: TRBV30
clone_size: -
d_call: -

cdr3_aa: CASSLTGYGYTF
cdr3_nt: TGTGCCAGTAGCCTGACAGGGTATGGCTACACCTTC
j_call: TRBJ1-2
v_call: TRBV19
clone_size: few
d_call: TRBD1

cdr3_aa: CASSPGGTSGTYEQYF
cdr3_nt: TGTGCCAGCAGCCCGGGAGGGACTAGCGGAACCTACGAGCAGTACTTC
j_call: TRBJ2-7
v_call: TRBV5-4
clone_size: -
d_call: TRBD2

cdr3_aa: CASKERGPDTQYF
cdr3_nt: TGCGCCAGCAAAGAACGGGGGCCAGATACGCAGTATTTT
j_call: TRBJ2-3
v_call: TRBV5-1
clone_size: once
d_call: -

cdr3_aa: CASSLVVTGFSPLHF
cdr3_nt: TGTGCCAGCAGCTTAGTCGTGACAGGGTTTTCACCCCTCCACTTT
j_call: TRBJ1-6
v_call: TRBV11-2
clone_size: few
d_call: TRBD1

cdr3_aa: CASSVDPGGPGEQFF
cdr3_nt: TGTGCCAGCAGCGTAGATCCGGGGGGGCCAGGTGAGCAGTTCTTC
j_call: TRBJ2-1
v_call: TRBV9
clone_size: -
d_call: TRBD2

cdr3_aa: CASSSPLRDTPLHF
cdr3_nt: TGTGCCAGCAGTTCTCCTCTACGAGATACACCCCTCCACTTT
j_call: TRBJ1-6
v_call: TRBV27
clone_size: -
d_call: -

cdr3_aa: CAWSVDAYAGYTF
cdr3_nt: TGTGCCTGGAGTGTAGATGCGTATGCTGGCTACACCTTC
j_call: TRBJ1-2
v_call: TRBV30
clone_size: -
d_call: -

cdr3_aa: CASSGGQGSYTGELFF
cdr3_nt: TGTGCCAGCAGCGGGGGACAGGGGTCTTACACCGGGGAGCTGTTTTTT
j_call: TRBJ2-2
v_call: TRBV9
clone_size: -
d_call: TRBD1

cdr3_aa: CASSQIRDRGYNEQFF
cdr3_nt: TGTGCCAGCAGCCAAATCCGCGACAGGGGATACAATGAGCAGTTCTTC
j_call: TRBJ2-1
v_call: TRBV3-1/TRBV3-2
clone_size: -
d_call: TRBD1

cdr3_aa: CASSTGLNTEAFF
cdr3_nt: TGTGCCAGTAGTACCGGGCTGAACACTGAAGCTTTCTTT
j_call: TRBJ1-1
v_call: TRBV19
clone_size: -
d_call: -

cdr3_aa: CASSEGSSRRGYTF
cdr3_nt: TGTGCCAGCAGTGAAGGCTCCAGCCGCCGGGGCTACACCTTC
j_call: TRBJ1-2
v_call: TRBV6-1
clone_size: few
d_call: -

cdr3_aa: CASSSRLRTRDYGYTF
cdr3_nt: TGTGCCAGCAGTTCAAGGCTACGGACCCGTGACTATGGCTACACCTTC
j_call: TRBJ1-2
v_call: TRBV27
clone_size: -
d_call: -

cdr3_aa: CASSLSRGGRAQHF
cdr3_nt: TGTGCCAGCAGTTTATCTCGCGGGGGACGGGCCCAGCATTTT
j_call: TRBJ1-5
v_call: TRBV27
clone_size: -
d_call: -

cdr3_aa: CASSDLGQGKFHEQYF
cdr3_nt: TGCGCCAGCAGTGATCTGGGCCAGGGAAAGTTCCACGAGCAGTACTTC
j_call: TRBJ2-7
v_call: TRBV10-1
clone_size: -
d_call: -

cdr3_aa: CASSMTSGGPGTQYF
cdr3_nt: TGTGCCAGCAGTATGACTAGCGGGGGGCCAGGGACGCAGTATTTT
j_call: TRBJ2-3
v_call: TRBV2
clone_size: -
d_call: TRBD2

cdr3_aa: CASSQRQGGYTLGNDEQFF
cdr3_nt: TGTGCCAGCAGTCAGAGACAGGGGGGCTACACGCTAGGCAATGATGAGCAGTTCTTC
j_call: TRBJ2-1
v_call: TRBV6-6
clone_size: -
d_call: TRBD1

cdr3_aa: CASSAMGDSPLHF
cdr3_nt: TGTGCCAGCAGCGCCATGGGGGATTCACCCCTCCACTTT
j_call: TRBJ1-6
v_call: TRBV9
clone_size: -
d_call: -

cdr3_aa: CASSPEGTQGVFF
cdr3_nt: TGCGCCAGCAGCCCGGAGGGCACCCAAGGGGTGTTTTTT
j_call: TRBJ1-4
v_call: TRBV5-1
clone_size: -
d_call: -

cdr3_aa: CASSLLYGVDTEAFF
cdr3_nt: TGTGCCAGCAGCCTCCTTTACGGGGTGGACACTGAAGCTTTCTTT
j_call: TRBJ1-1
v_call: TRBV14
clone_size: -
d_call: -

cdr3_aa: CASNWRETQYF
cdr3_nt: TGTGCCAGCAACTGGAGGGAGACCCAGTACTTC
j_call: TRBJ2-5
v_call: TRBV2
clone_size: -
d_call: -

cdr3_aa: CASSPLGTAVSGNTIYF
cdr3_nt: TGTGCCAGCTCACCTCTAGGGACCGCAGTATCTGGAAACACCATATATTTT
j_call: TRBJ1-3
v_call: TRBV18
clone_size: -
d_call: -

cdr3_aa: CASNGLTDTQYF
cdr3_nt: TGTGCCAGTAATGGCCTCACAGATACGCAGTATTTT
j_call: TRBJ2-3
v_call: TRBV19
clone_size: -
d_call: -

cdr3_aa: CASSQEERGGFGANVLTF
cdr3_nt: TGTGCCAGCAGCCAAGAGGAGCGGGGGGGCTTTGGGGCCAACGTCCTGACTTTC
j_call: TRBJ2-6
v_call: TRBV4-2
clone_size: -
d_call: TRBD2

cdr3_aa: CASSQGTYISYNEQFF
cdr3_nt: TGCGCCAGCAGCCAAGGGACTTACATATCATACAATGAGCAGTTCTTC
j_call: TRBJ2-1
v_call: TRBV4-1
clone_size: -
d_call: -

cdr3_aa: CASSLSPTGGAGQPQHF
cdr3_nt: TGTGCCAGCAGCTTATCCCCCACAGGGGGGGCGGGTCAGCCCCAGCATTTT
j_call: TRBJ1-5
v_call: TRBV7-8
clone_size: once
d_call: TRBD1

cdr3_aa: CASSIGLFTSGRSNEQFF
cdr3_nt: TGTGCCAGTAGTATAGGATTATTTACTAGCGGGAGGTCGAATGAGCAGTTCTTC
j_call: TRBJ2-1
v_call: TRBV19
clone_size: -
d_call: TRBD2

cdr3_aa: CASRQGASPQHF
cdr3_nt: TGTGCCAGCAGACAGGGGGCCAGTCCCCAGCATTTT
j_call: TRBJ1-5
v_call: TRBV2
clone_size: -
d_call: TRBD1